The clone carrying this T cell receptor beta chain was recorded only once. Antigen: not known. The sample comes from a study of T cell responses to AZD1222 COVID-19 vaccine. Trimming shortened V by 3 bases and J by 7 bases, and 10 bases separated the two germline ends. The CDR3 sequence is 13 residues long. Germline loops: CDR1 MRHNA, CDR2 SNTAGT. Broader study findings: Reports say nearly half of spike-specific TCRs go after unmutated variant regions. In a largely white British group with more females than males, clonal diversity was possibly underestimated. Only after the peak T cell response were repertoires sampled. Regions 160-218 and 743-854 dominated among vaccine-associated CD4 TCRs spanning spike.

Repertoires were generated with immunoSEQ multiplex PCR, while TCRdb's copy carries only in-frame clones and drops some. The table lists 130,000 or so clones, about 94% of them singletons. The specimen comprised peripheral blood, sampled on day 0 of AZD1222 vaccination. The V call is TRBV6-4, the J call TRBJ2-1; TRBD2 is a possible D gene (5 bases). The receptor comes from an adult in good health. This chain's CDR3 is CASSDGRGNEQFF. DNA of the CDR3: TGTGCCAGCAGTGATGGGCGAGGGAATGAGCAGTTCTTC.